What follows are 2 T cell receptor beta chains derived from one specimen sequenced in a study of CD8+ T cells in alopecia areata. Extraction and reverse transcription of RNA yielded cDNA as the sequencing template. Repertoires were generated with immunoSEQ multiplex PCR, while TCRdb's copy carries only in-frame clones and drops some. The table shows around 150,000 clones, with around 54% occurring only once. Specimen: CD4+ T cells sorted from blood. The receptor set was obtained from a human donor in good health.

The rearrangement joins TRBV27 to TRBJ2-6; D perhaps matches TRBD2 (5 bases). V dropped 5 bases and J dropped 3 bases, with 11 bases sitting between them. This CDR3 is built from 15 residues. Germline V gene lookup returns CDR1 MNHEY and CDR2 SMNVEV (reference sequence). In nucleotides, the CDR3 is TGTGCCAGCAGTACCCCGGGGAGTGGGGCCAACGTCCTGACTTTC. Translating gives CASSTPGSGANVLTF.

The chain combines TRBV30 with TRBJ2-2; D uncertain. Per the germline V gene, CDR1 is GTSNPN and CDR2 is SVGIG (reference sequence). This CDR3 comprises 13 residues. Trimming shortened V by 1 base and J by 1 base, and 4 bases separated the two germline ends. This chain's CDR3 is CAWSGQNTGELFF. The CDR3 DNA reads as TGTGCCTGGAGTGGACAGAACACCGGGGAGCTGTTTTTT. Based on the CDR3 plus reference TRBV30 and TRBJ2-2, the full variable domain is SQTIHQWPATLVQPVGSPLSLECTVEGTSNPNLYWYRQAAGRGLQLLFYSVGIGQISSEVPQNLSASRPQDRQFILSSKKLLLSDSGFYLCAWSGQNTGELFFGEGSRLTVL.